This passage covers 14 T cell receptor beta chains from one sample sequenced in a study of response to subunit inactivated influenza vaccine. Each CDR3 protein is one row after TCRdb ran MiXCR on the RT-PCR reads. The sample consists of over 750,000 distinct CDR3 sequences, 20% to 25% of them appearing once. The sample consisted of PBMCs from blood, taken roughly 5 days after vaccination. Source of these receptors: a man aged 45 to 65 who received an inactivated influenza vaccine.

This rearrangement joins TRBV4-3 to TRBJ2-7, with 9 bases lining up with TRBD2. Germline CDR1 is LGHNA and CDR2 is YSLEER. V dropped 3 bases and J dropped 4; count of bases not matched to a gene: 7. The length of the CDR3 is 15 residues. CDR3 region: CASSQFSTSGYEQYF. For the CDR3, the DNA is TGCGCCAGCAGCCAGTTCTCGACTAGCGGATACGAGCAGTACTTC.

This clonotype was observed a few times. The chain couples TRBV12-3 or TRBV12-4 to TRBJ2-7, with D perhaps TRBD2 (5 bases). Between the trimmed V and J ends, which lost 2 bases and 3 bases, there was a span of 17 bases. This CDR3 has 16 residues. The CDR3 loop reads CASSLSADFTFYEQYF. CDR3 sequence (DNA): TGTGCCAGCAGTTTATCGGCGGACTTTACCTTCTACGAGCAGTACTTC.

The chain is built from TRBV28 and TRBJ2-7, with TRBD2 matching over 7 bases. The CDR3 is made up of 14 amino acids. Germline CDR1 is MDHEN and CDR2 is SYDVKM. Trimming cost V 8 bases and J 5 bases; bases outside gene matches: 12. The DNA for the CDR3 is TGTGCCAGCGCCGGGGGGTTGGTGTCGAACGAGCAGTACTTC. It codes for CASAGGLVSNEQYF.

The table lists this clonotype with a few counts. The chain recombines TRBV6-2 or TRBV6-3 with TRBJ2-5; 9 nucleotides line up with TRBD2. This CDR3 region has 21 residues. After removal of 2 bases from V and 4 bases from J, the junction contained 23 bases not matched to a gene. CDR1 is MNHEY and CDR2 is SVGEGT in the germline V gene. CDR3 coding DNA: TGTGCCAGCAGTTACCCCCTCCCTAGCGGGGCTATCCAAAGTATGTTAGAGACCCAGTACTTC. Its protein is CASSYPLPSGAIQSMLETQYF.

This clonotype was counted a few times. The chain employs TRBV10-3 and TRBJ2-2, with D uncertain. The CDR3 has 13 residues. Trimming shortened V by 3 bases and J by 8 bases, and 10 bases separated the two germline ends. Germline V CDR1 and CDR2: ENHRY, SYGVKD. The CDR3 region has the DNA TGTGCCATCAGTGATTCCCTTTCGGGGGAGCTGTTTTTT. Translating gives CAISDSLSGELFF.

The genes are TRBV20-1 and TRBJ2-5; 11 positions agree with TRBD2. Germline V gives CDR1 DFQATT, CDR2 SNEGSKA (reference sequence). CDR3 length: 14 residues. With V trimmed by 1 base and J by 5 bases, 3 bases remained unmatched. The CDR3 DNA is TGCAGTGCTAGAGTTAGCGGGGGGGCTGAGACCCAGTACTTC. Translating gives CSARVSGGAETQYF.

This sequence joins TRBV7-9 and TRBJ2-7, with D perhaps TRBD1 (6 bases). CDR3 length: 14 amino acids. Germline-derived CDR1 and CDR2 are SEHNR and FQNEAQ (reference sequence). V lost 6 bases, J lost 4 bases, and 16 bases lay in between. CDR3 sequence: CASSRGTKRYEQYF. In DNA form, the CDR3 reads TGTGCCAGCAGTCGAGGGACAAAACGGTACGAGCAGTACTTC.

The rearrangement links TRBV3-1 to TRBJ1-1; D not certain. Germline values: CDR1 LGHDT, CDR2 YNNKEL (reference sequence). The CDR3 totals 14 residues. V lost 1 base, J lost 6 bases, and 12 bases lay in between. CDR3 in DNA: TGTGCCAGCAGCCAAGCCCGGTTTTTCCCTGAAGCTTTCTTT. Protein: CASSQARFFPEAFF.

This sequence joins TRBV6-5 and TRBJ2-5; D remains unclear. V lost 0 bases, J lost 2 bases, and 7 bases lay in between. This CDR3 comprises 14 residues. The germline V gene encodes CDR1 MNHEY and CDR2 SVGAGI. CDR3 sequence reads: CASSYSQPQETQYF. CDR3 sequence (DNA): TGTGCCAGCAGTTACTCACAGCCACAAGAGACCCAGTACTTC.

This clonotype was counted a few times. The CDR3 bases are TGCGCCAGCAGCCAGGGACAGGGTCCCGCTAATGAAAAACTGTTTTTT. Translation: CASSQGQGPANEKLFF. The V call is TRBV5-1, the J call TRBJ1-4, with 9 bases that match TRBD1. Looked up from germline, CDR1 is SGHRS and CDR2 is YFSETQ. This CDR3 has 16 residues. V was clipped by 4 bases and J by 3 bases; unmatched bases: 7.

V gene TRBV11-2 combines with J gene TRBJ2-2, with a weak D call TRBD1 (6 bases). The CDR3 length is 16 residues. The V gene lost 6 bases and the J gene lost 7 bases, with 21 bases spanning the gap. Per germline, CDR1 SGHAT and CDR2 FQNNGV. The CDR3 DNA follows: TGTGCCAGCAGTCGTAAGGGACCAGGGGTTGGCGGGGAGCTGTTTTTT. As protein: CASSRKGPGVGGELFF.

This clonotype has just a few counts. V gene TRBV7-9 combines with J gene TRBJ2-1, with 7 bases identical to TRBD2. Germline V gene lookup returns CDR1 SEHNR and CDR2 FQNEAQ (reference sequence). The trim removed 8 bases at V and 3 bases at J, leaving 7 bases unmatched. The CDR3 loop spans 14 amino acids. The CDR3 here is CASGESGGYNEQFF. The CDR3 DNA sequence: TGTGCCAGCGGTGAATCGGGGGGCTACAATGAGCAGTTCTTC.

The genes are TRBV12-3 or TRBV12-4 and TRBJ2-1, with D perhaps TRBD1 (5 bases). The CDR3 is made up of 13 amino acids. The V and J ends lost 7 bases and 5 bases respectively, with 12 bases between them. The CDR3 bases are TGTGCCAGCACCATGACAGTTAACAATGAGCAGTTCTTC. This sequence encodes CASTMTVNNEQFF.

The chain couples TRBV20-1 to TRBJ2-5, with D perhaps TRBD1 (6 bases). The V and J ends lost 6 bases and 4 bases respectively, with 21 bases between them. The germline V gene has CDR1 DFQATT and CDR2 SNEGSKA (reference sequence). This CDR3 has 15 residues. DNA of the CDR3: TGCAGTGCCTCAACCCCGGGACAACTACGAGAGACCCAGTACTTC. This encodes CSASTPGQLRETQYF.